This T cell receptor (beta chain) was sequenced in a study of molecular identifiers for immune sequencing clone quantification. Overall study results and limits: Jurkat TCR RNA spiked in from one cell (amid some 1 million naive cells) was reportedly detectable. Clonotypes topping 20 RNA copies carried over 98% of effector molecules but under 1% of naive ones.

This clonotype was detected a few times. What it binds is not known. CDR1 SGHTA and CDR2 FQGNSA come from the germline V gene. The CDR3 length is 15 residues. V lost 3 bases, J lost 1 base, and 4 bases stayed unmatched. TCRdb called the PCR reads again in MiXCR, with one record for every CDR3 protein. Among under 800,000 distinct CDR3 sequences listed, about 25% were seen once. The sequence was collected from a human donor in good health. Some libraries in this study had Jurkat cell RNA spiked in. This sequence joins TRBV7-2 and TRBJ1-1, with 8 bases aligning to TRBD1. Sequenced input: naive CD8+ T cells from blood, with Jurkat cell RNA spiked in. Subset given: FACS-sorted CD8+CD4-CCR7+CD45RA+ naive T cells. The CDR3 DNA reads TGTGCCAGCAGCTTCTATGGGACAGGGAACACTGAAGCTTTCTTT. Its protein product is CASSFYGTGNTEAFF.